The 10 T cell receptor beta chains presented below share a single source sample, sequenced in a study of cytomegalovirus exposure and HLA in healthy donors. The PCR used 60 Vbeta and 13 Jbeta primers. TCRdb keeps only in-frame clones here, not all; method: immunoSEQ multiplex PCR. The sample carries 150,000 to 200,000 clones, approximately 72% recorded once. The sample taken for sequencing was PBMCs. These receptors were obtained from a human donor in good health.

The V gene is TRBV5-6, the J gene TRBJ1-3, with D perhaps matching TRBD1 (5 bases). Trimming took off 2 bases at V and 0 bases at J, with 9 bases between the two ends. The germline V gene has CDR1 SGHDT and CDR2 YYEEEE. The CDR3 is 15 residues long. CDR3: CASSLATVSGNTIYF. Written as DNA, the CDR3 is TGTGCCAGCAGCTTAGCGACAGTCTCTGGAAACACCATATATTTT.

The chain has TRBV20-1 and TRBJ1-1, with 7 bases lining up with TRBD1. The CDR3 spans 11 residues. In germline, CDR1 is DFQATT, CDR2 SNEGSKA (reference sequence). V shed 5 bases and J 4 bases; nucleotides not matched to a gene: 1. CDR3 coding DNA: TGCAGTGCTGCAGGGGGCACTGAAGCTTTCTTT. Protein sequence: CSAAGGTEAFF.

The rearrangement links TRBV2 to TRBJ1-5; TRBD1 matches 8 bases. V lost 6 bases to trimming and J lost 5 bases; unmatched junction nucleotides: 3. This CDR3 contains 13 residues. The germline V gene encodes CDR1 SNHLY and CDR2 FYNNEI. The CDR3 bases are TGTGCCAGCAGCGACAGGGGTTATCAGCCCCAGCATTTT. This sequence encodes CASSDRGYQPQHF.

The chain uses TRBV5-6 and TRBJ2-1, with D possibly matching TRBD1 (5 bases). V was trimmed by 1 base and J by 4 bases, leaving 12 bases between them. The CDR3 consists of 15 residues. Germline V gene data show CDR1 as SGHDT and CDR2 as YYEEEE. Here the CDR3 reads CASSLYSQGYNEQFF. The CDR3, as DNA: TGTGCCAGCAGCTTGTATTCCCAGGGTTACAATGAGCAGTTCTTC.

The J gene is TRBJ2-3, the V gene TRBV5-6; TRBD1 agrees at 9 bases. The CDR3 loop spans 17 amino acids. Germline CDR1 reads SGHDT; CDR2 reads YYEEEE. J was trimmed by 0 bases and V by 1 base; bases with no gene match: 6. The CDR3 spells CASSLIGDRASTDTQYF. CDR3 coding DNA: TGTGCCAGCAGCTTGATAGGGGACAGGGCTAGCACAGATACGCAGTATTTT.

The chain carries TRBV11-3 and TRBJ2-1; D is perhaps TRBD1 (6 bases). This CDR3 is 12 amino acids long. Trimming cost V 5 bases and J 9 bases, with 11 bases left between them. The germline CDR1 and CDR2 sequences are SGHNT and YENEEA. CDR3 nucleotide sequence: TGTGCCAGCAGCCCATTAGGGGGTGAGCAGTTCTTC. Encoded protein: CASSPLGGEQFF.

The chain employs TRBV18 and TRBJ1-2, with no clear D. The V gene lost 2 bases and the J gene lost 4 bases, with 20 bases spanning the gap. CDR3 length: 17 residues. Germline lookup yields CDR1 KGHSH and CDR2 LQKENI. CDR3 sequence reads: CASSPSGYKVGSYGYTF. In DNA, the CDR3 is TGTGCCAGCTCACCATCGGGATACAAAGTGGGCTCCTATGGCTACACCTTC. Together with reference TRBV18 and TRBJ1-2, the CDR3 gives the full variable domain: NAGVMQNPRHLVRRRGQEARLRCSPMKGHSHVYWYRQLPEEGLKFMVYLQKENIIDESGMPKERFSAEFPKEGPSILRIQQVVRGDSAAYFCASSPSGYKVGSYGYTFGSGTRLTVV.

The J gene is TRBJ2-7, the V gene TRBV6-6; TRBD2 aligns across 13 bases. The length of the CDR3 is 16 residues. Germline CDR1 MNHNY, CDR2 SVGAGI (reference sequence). The trim removed 4 bases at V and 4 bases at J, leaving 7 bases unmatched. CDR3: CASSFGLAGVSYEQYF. The CDR3 DNA reads TGTGCCAGCAGTTTTGGACTAGCGGGGGTTAGTTACGAGCAGTACTTC.

This clone was recorded a few times. J is TRBJ2-3 and V is TRBV18, with D perhaps matching TRBD2 (5 bases). The germline V and J ends were trimmed by 6 bases and 2 bases, with 24 bases remaining between them. Germline CDR1 reads KGHSH; CDR2 reads LQKENI. The CDR3 is 18 residues long. CDR3 protein: CASSTYGQHPRVTDTQYF. The CDR3 nucleotides are TGTGCCAGCTCGACCTACGGCCAACACCCGAGGGTCACAGATACGCAGTATTTT.

This rearrangement joins TRBV7-2 to TRBJ2-5, with D possibly being TRBD1 (6 bases). The CDR3 loop spans 15 amino acids. With 5 bases removed from V and 5 bases from J, the gap between germline ends came to 18 bases. CDR1 and CDR2 (germline): SGHTA, FQGNSA. The CDR3 nucleotides are TGTGCCAGCAGCCCCCAAGGGACATCTCTGGAGACCCAGTACTTC. Translation gives CASSPQGTSLETQYF.